Listed below are T cell receptor beta chains from one sample, sequenced in a study of blood T cells in healthy people across ages. MiXCR was run by TCRdb on the 5' RACE reads, yielding one entry per CDR3 protein. This sample has 1.5 million to 1.8 million distinct CDR3 sequences; under 55% occur once, and the top ten carry more than 4%. Sequencing was carried out using blood. These receptor sequences come from a young woman in good health. The CDR3 runs from the conserved cysteine through the conserved F or W. D genes are given only for firm matches. Part of the rows lack a size; the others show once, few, many or a class for expanded clones.

>NA|TRBV6-5|TRBJ1-2|NA|17
TGTGCCAGCAGTTACGGCGTGGGGACGAGAGCTAACTATGGCTACACCTTC
CASSYGVGTRANYGYTF
>NA|TRBV20-1|TRBJ2-5|TRBD2|14
TGCAGTGCTAGAGTCCTAGCGGGGCCAGAGACCCAGTACTTC
CSARVLAGPETQYF
>NA|TRBV7-9|TRBJ2-5|NA|14
TGTGCCAGCAGCGTACGGGGGGCACAAGAGACCCAGTACTTC
CASSVRGAQETQYF
>NA|TRBV7-9|TRBJ2-3|NA|14
TGTGCCAGCAGCTTGGGACCCCTGCTGGATACGCAGTATTTT
CASSLGPLLDTQYF
>NA|TRBV7-6|TRBJ2-6|NA|23
TGTGCCAGCAGCTTAGACGATCGGATGGGACCCCCTTTTGTTTCTCCTGGGGCCAACGTCCTGACTTTC
CASSLDDRMGPPFVSPGANVLTF
>many|TRBV6-2/TRBV6-3|TRBJ2-3|NA|13
TGTGCCAGCAGTTACTCCACTGCCGATACGCAGTATTTT
CASSYSTADTQYF
>NA|TRBV7-2|TRBJ2-7|NA|15
TGTGCCAGCAGCTTACAGGGCTTAGGTTACAATGAGCAGTACTTC
CASSLQGLGYNEQYF
>few|TRBV7-2|TRBJ1-1|NA|12
TGTGCCAGCAGCTGGGGGGGCCCGGAAGCTTTCTTT
CASSWGGPEAFF
>NA|TRBV3-1|TRBJ2-1|NA|17
TGTGCCAGCAGCCAAGTCGGGCCTTACAGCTCCTACAATGAGCAGTTCTTC
CASSQVGPYSSYNEQFF
>NA|TRBV15|TRBJ2-1|NA|13
TGTGCCACCAGCAGAGTTCCGCGGGATGAGCAGTTCTTC
CATSRVPRDEQFF
>few|TRBV7-9|TRBJ1-1|NA|13
TGTGCCAGCAGTTCTACCCCCTCGGGTCTAGCTTTCTTT
CASSSTPSGLAFF
>NA|TRBV7-2|TRBJ2-5|TRBD1|15
TGTGCCAGCAGCAGCACCGGGACAGGGGTAGAGACCCAGTACTTC
CASSSTGTGVETQYF
>NA|TRBV6-5|TRBJ2-5|NA|15
TGTGCCAGCAGTTACTCACTGACAGACCAAGAGACCCAGTACTTC
CASSYSLTDQETQYF
>few|TRBV27|TRBJ1-6|NA|16
TGTGCCAGCAGTTTTTCAAGGATTCAGAGGGATTCACCCCTCCACTTT
CASSFSRIQRDSPLHF
>NA|TRBV24-1|TRBJ2-3|TRBD2|14
TGTGCCACCCCTAGCGGGAGGCGCCCAGATACGCAGTATTTT
CATPSGRRPDTQYF
>NA|TRBV30|TRBJ2-7|TRBD2|15
TGTGCCTGGTGCCCTAGACTAGCGGGAACCTACGAGCAGTACTTC
CAWCPRLAGTYEQYF
>few|TRBV25-1|TRBJ1-2|TRBD1|16
TGTGCCAGCAGTTCCCAGGACAGGTCAACGGGCTATGGCTACACCTTC
CASSSQDRSTGYGYTF
>NA|TRBV12-3/TRBV12-4|TRBJ2-7|NA|15
TGTGCCAGCAGTTGGGGGGCAGGGCGAGGGTACGAGCAGTACTTC
CASSWGAGRGYEQYF
>NA|TRBV6-2/TRBV6-3|TRBJ2-1|NA|14
TGTGCCAGCAGTTCGACTCTAACGTACAATGAGCAGTTCTTC
CASSSTLTYNEQFF
>NA|TRBV6-2/TRBV6-3|TRBJ1-6|NA|16
TGTGCCAGCAGCTACTCGAAACAGGGTGATAATTCACCCCTCCACTTT
CASSYSKQGDNSPLHF
>NA|TRBV4-2|TRBJ1-4|NA|17
TGTGCCAGCAGCCAGGATACCGGGGCTCTCGGTAATGAAAAACTGTTTTTT
CASSQDTGALGNEKLFF
>NA|TRBV6-2/TRBV6-3|TRBJ2-7|TRBD1|15
TGTGCCAGCATCAACCCGGGACAGGGTACCTACGAGCAGTACTTC
CASINPGQGTYEQYF
>NA|TRBV4-1|TRBJ2-2|NA|12
TGCGCCAGCAGCCAAAACCACGGGGAGCTGTTTTTT
CASSQNHGELFF
>once|TRBV9|TRBJ2-1|NA|14
TGTGCCAGCAGCGCGGGAAATGTAGTTGATGAGCAGTTCTTC
CASSAGNVVDEQFF
>few|TRBV4-1|TRBJ1-2|NA|16
TGCGCCAGCAGCCACCTACAGGCAGTCCCTAACTATGGCTACACCTTC
CASSHLQAVPNYGYTF
>once|TRBV5-5|TRBJ2-1|TRBD2|16
TGTGCCAGCAGCTTTCAAAAGCTAGCGGAGTACAATGAGCAGTTCTTC
CASSFQKLAEYNEQFF
>NA|TRBV7-9|TRBJ2-7|NA|14
TGTGCCAGCAGCTCCAGCAGGGCAGCGTACGAGCAGTACTTC
CASSSSRAAYEQYF
>NA|TRBV20-1|TRBJ2-1|TRBD2|16
TGCAGTGCTAGAGATTCTAGCGGGAGGGTTTACAATGAGCAGTTCTTC
CSARDSSGRVYNEQFF
>NA|TRBV4-2|TRBJ2-5|NA|13
TGTGCCAGCAGCCAAAGGACCACGGGTGAGCAGTACTTC
CASSQRTTGEQYF
>few|TRBV12-3/TRBV12-4|TRBJ2-1|TRBD2|16
TGTGCCAGCAGCTCTAGACTAGCGGGAGAGGGTAATGAGCAGTTCTTC
CASSSRLAGEGNEQFF
>NA|TRBV12-3/TRBV12-4|TRBJ2-1|TRBD2|14
TGTGCCAGCAGTCTAGCGGGAGTAAACCACGAGCAGTTCTTC
CASSLAGVNHEQFF
>NA|TRBV7-2|TRBJ2-7|NA|13
TGTGCCAGCAGCAGTTCCCCAGGGGGGGTACAGTACTTC
CASSSSPGGVQYF
>NA|TRBV20-1|TRBJ2-3|NA|13
TGCAGTGCCTACCCCGCCCGGCCCGATACGCAGTATTTT
CSAYPARPDTQYF
>NA|TRBV5-1|TRBJ1-6|NA|16
TGCGCCAGCAGCTTCCGGGACCCCTCCTATAATTCACCCCTCCACTTT
CASSFRDPSYNSPLHF
>few|TRBV7-9|TRBJ2-1|TRBD2|18
TGTGCCAGCAGCCATCAGACTAGCGGGAGGGCCGCCTACAATGAGCAGTTCTTC
CASSHQTSGRAAYNEQFF
>NA|TRBV6-5|TRBJ2-7|TRBD1|15
TGTGCCAGCAGTTATGGGACAGGCGTCCCCGACGAGCAGTACTTC
CASSYGTGVPDEQYF
>NA|TRBV6-2/TRBV6-3|TRBJ1-1|TRBD1|17
TGTGCCAGCAGCCGAGTCCCGGGACAGGGAGAGAACACTGAAGCTTTCTTT
CASSRVPGQGENTEAFF
>NA|TRBV5-1|TRBJ2-5|TRBD2|17
TGCGCCAGCAGCTTGGGAATAGCGGGGGGAGACCAAGAGACCCAGTACTTC
CASSLGIAGGDQETQYF
>once|TRBV6-1|TRBJ2-1|TRBD2|13
TGTGCCAGCAGGCGACCTAGCGGCAATGAGCAGTTCTTC
CASRRPSGNEQFF
>NA|TRBV7-9|TRBJ2-5|NA|13
TGTGCCAGCAGCTTAAAAGAGCGGGAGACCCAGTACTTC
CASSLKERETQYF
>many|TRBV29-1|TRBJ1-1|NA|11
TGCAGCGTTGATTGGGGCACTGAAGCTTTCTTT
CSVDWGTEAFF
>NA|TRBV7-2|TRBJ1-4|NA|16
TGTGCCAGCAGCTTAGCAGCCCTTGCAACTAATGAAAAACTGTTTTTT
CASSLAALATNEKLFF
>NA|TRBV7-2|TRBJ1-6|NA|14
TGTGCCAGCAGCTTAGTTGGGGGAGGTTCACCCCTCCACTTT
CASSLVGGGSPLHF
>NA|TRBV20-1|TRBJ2-1|TRBD1|14
TGCAGTGCTACCTTCCTGGACAGGGGCAATGAGCAGTTCTTC
CSATFLDRGNEQFF
>few|TRBV12-3/TRBV12-4|TRBJ2-7|TRBD2|16
TGTGCCAGCAGTTTAGAAACTAGCGGGGGGGCAAGTGAGCAGTACTTC
CASSLETSGGASEQYF
>NA|TRBV15|TRBJ2-3|NA|16
TGTGCCACCAGCAGAGAACAGGGTCGTATCACAGATACGCAGTATTTT
CATSREQGRITDTQYF
>NA|TRBV24-1|TRBJ2-1|TRBD1|15
TGTGCCACCAGTGATCCTGGACAGGGGGCCGGGGAGCAGTTCTTC
CATSDPGQGAGEQFF
>NA|TRBV29-1|TRBJ1-1|NA|12
TGCAGCGTTCACACAGGGAACACTGAAGCTTTCTTT
CSVHTGNTEAFF
>NA|TRBV6-5|TRBJ2-3|TRBD1|15
TGTGCCAGCAGTTACTTAGGGACAGGGTTAGATACGCAGTATTTT
CASSYLGTGLDTQYF
>NA|TRBV10-2|TRBJ2-7|TRBD2|17
TGCGCCAGCAGACGAACCGGGACTAGCGGGACCTTATACGAGCAGTACTTC
CASRRTGTSGTLYEQYF
>few|TRBV24-1|TRBJ2-3|NA|13
TGTGCCACCAGTGATTCAAACACAGATACGCAGTATTTT
CATSDSNTDTQYF
>few|TRBV12-3/TRBV12-4|TRBJ2-5|NA|12
TGTGCCAGCCGTCAGGGCAGCCAGACCCAGTACTTC
CASRQGSQTQYF
>NA|TRBV6-6|TRBJ2-1|TRBD1|15
TGTGCCAGCAGATCAGACAGGGGGCGAATGAATGAGCAGTTCTTC
CASRSDRGRMNEQFF
>few|TRBV10-3|TRBJ2-1|NA|13
TGTGCCATCAGTGATAGAGGGAACAATGAGCAGTTCTTC
CAISDRGNNEQFF
>NA|TRBV20-1|TRBJ2-7|NA|12
TGCAGTGCAACCACCAGGGTCTACGAGCAGTACTTC
CSATTRVYEQYF